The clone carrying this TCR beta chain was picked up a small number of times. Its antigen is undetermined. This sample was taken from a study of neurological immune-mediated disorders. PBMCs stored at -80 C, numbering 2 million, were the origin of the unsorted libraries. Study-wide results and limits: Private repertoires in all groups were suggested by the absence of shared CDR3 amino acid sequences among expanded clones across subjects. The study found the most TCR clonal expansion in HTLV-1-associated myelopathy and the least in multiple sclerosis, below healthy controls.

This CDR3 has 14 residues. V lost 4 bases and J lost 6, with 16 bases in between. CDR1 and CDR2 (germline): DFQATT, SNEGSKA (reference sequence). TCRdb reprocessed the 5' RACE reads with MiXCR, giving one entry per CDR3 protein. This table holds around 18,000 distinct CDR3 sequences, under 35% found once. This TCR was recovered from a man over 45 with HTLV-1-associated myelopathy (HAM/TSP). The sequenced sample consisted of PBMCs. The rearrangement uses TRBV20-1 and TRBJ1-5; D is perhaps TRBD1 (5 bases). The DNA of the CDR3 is TGCAGTGCTACCCGGGGAGGGGTCAGTCAGCCCCAGCATTTT. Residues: CSATRGGVSQPQHF.